These 20 T cell receptor beta chains were sequenced from one sample in a study of OX40 agonist ivuxolimab in advanced cancers. TCRdb keeps only in-frame clones here, not all; method: immunoSEQ multiplex PCR. This sample carries 33,000 or so clones, nearly 80% of them seen once, and the ten largest clones take roughly 13%. The starting material was CD4+ or CD8+ T cells sorted from blood, obtained in a trial of the OX40 agonist ivuxolimab. Every receptor here comes from an adult with an advanced solid tumor such as melanoma, head and neck, liver or kidney cancer.

The V gene is TRBV28, the J gene TRBJ1-6, with 7 bases identical to TRBD1. Germline lookup yields CDR1 MDHEN and CDR2 SYDVKM. V lost 7 bases to trimming and J lost 3 bases; unmatched junction nucleotides: 9. The CDR3 has 16 residues. CDR3 sequence: CASTAVGGDYNSPLHF. The CDR3 bases are TGTGCCAGCACCGCGGTAGGGGGCGACTATAATTCACCCCTCCACTTT.

The rearrangement links TRBV19 to TRBJ2-1; 12 bases match TRBD1. CDR3 length: 16 residues. V was clipped by 6 bases and J by 7 bases; unmatched bases: 10. Germline CDR1 is LNHDA and CDR2 is SQIVND (reference sequence). The CDR3 spells CASSPAGTGGWNEQFF. CDR3 DNA sequence: TGTGCCAGTAGCCCTGCCGGGACAGGGGGCTGGAATGAGCAGTTCTTC.

The chain joins TRBV4-1 to TRBJ2-1, with 8 bases fitting TRBD2. V was pared by 1 base and J by 7 bases, with 24 bases of the junction left unmatched. The CDR3 is made up of 21 amino acids. Germline CDR1 reads MGHRA; CDR2 reads YSYEKL. The CDR3 DNA sequence: TGCGCCAGCAGCCAAGGTGCCTTTAGGGGAGGGTACGGGAGGGCCGGAAATGAGCAGTTCTTC. Encoded protein: CASSQGAFRGGYGRAGNEQFF.

This sequence joins TRBV11-3 and TRBJ1-1; D is unclear. V was clipped by 2 bases and J by 3 bases, with 10 bases between them. This CDR3 has 14 residues. CDR1 and CDR2 from the germline V gene are SGHNT and YENEEA. DNA for the CDR3: TGTGCCAGCAGCTTAAATAGCGGAGACACTGAAGCTTTCTTT. Amino acids: CASSLNSGDTEAFF.

The chain couples TRBV6-1 to TRBJ2-7, with D possibly called TRBD1 or TRBD2 (5 bases each). Trimming removed 4 bases from V and 6 bases from J, with 16 bases in between. The CDR3 is 14 residues long. The germline V gene encodes CDR1 MNHNS and CDR2 SASEGT. The CDR3 DNA reads TGTGCCAGCAGTGGGGACGCAGGTGGGAGCGAGCAGTACTTC. Amino acid sequence: CASSGDAGGSEQYF.

This chain links TRBV11-2 with TRBJ2-7; TRBD2 matches 7 bases. The CDR3 has 18 residues. Germline values: CDR1 SGHAT, CDR2 FQNNGV. The junction had 19 bases not matched to a gene; V was cut back by 4 bases and J by 4 bases. CDR3 loop: CASSSYRLARSGPYEQYF. The CDR3 nucleotides read TGTGCCAGCAGCTCCTATCGACTAGCCCGATCGGGGCCATACGAGCAGTACTTC.

The rearrangement uses TRBV7-9 and TRBJ1-2, with TRBD1 matching over 11 bases. V was clipped by 8 bases and J by 1 base; unmatched bases: 9. CDR1 and CDR2 from the germline V gene are SEHNR and FQNEAQ (reference sequence). The CDR3 covers 16 residues. The CDR3 loop reads CASSPGTGGVNYGYTF. The DNA for the CDR3 is TGTGCCAGCTCCCCCGGGACAGGGGGAGTTAACTATGGCTACACCTTC.

The sample holds a few counts of this clone. The chain has TRBV7-3 and TRBJ1-6; D gene ambiguous. V dropped 3 bases and J dropped 7 bases, with 4 bases sitting between them. Germline loops: CDR1 SGHTA, CDR2 FQGTGA. This CDR3 contains 12 residues. The CDR3 loop reads CASSFPNSPLHF. The CDR3 DNA reads as TGTGCCAGCAGCTTTCCCAATTCACCCCTCCACTTT.

V usage is TRBV21-1 and J usage is TRBJ1-3. TRBV21-1 corresponds to a pseudogene. The CDR3 runs to 17 residues. CDR3 sequence: CASTLPWASTLENTIYF. Here the CDR3 DNA reads TGTGCCAGCACACTACCGTGGGCCTCTACTCTGGAAAACACCATATATTTT.

This rearrangement joins TRBV2 to TRBJ2-7, with D hard to call. Per the germline V gene, CDR1 is SNHLY and CDR2 is FYNNEI. The CDR3 totals 13 residues. V lost 8 bases to trimming and J lost 2 bases, with 13 bases between them. The CDR3 reads CASRGPTAYEQYF. The CDR3 coding sequence is TGTGCCAGCCGCGGACCCACCGCCTACGAGCAGTACTTC.

By sample share, this clone is medium-sized. J is TRBJ1-3 and V is TRBV27, with D possibly matching TRBD1 (6 bases). Germline CDR1 is MNHEY and CDR2 is SMNVEV (reference sequence). V lost 4 bases to trimming and J lost 2 bases, with 12 bases between them. The CDR3 covers 15 residues. In DNA, the CDR3 is TGTGCCAGCAGTTCTGCAGGGGTAACTGGAAACACCATATATTTT. Translation: CASSSAGVTGNTIYF.

The rearrangement joins TRBV15 to TRBJ2-3; 12 bases agree with TRBD2. Germline CDR1 LNHNV, CDR2 YYDKDF (reference sequence). The CDR3 totals 18 residues. The V gene end was trimmed by 2 bases and the J gene end by 2 bases; junction bases not matched to a gene: 8. The CDR3 sequence is CATSRRALAGGPTDTQYF. Here the CDR3 DNA reads TGTGCCACCAGCAGAAGGGCCCTAGCGGGAGGGCCCACAGATACGCAGTATTTT.

The rearrangement uses TRBV9 and TRBJ1-5; D is uncertain. The CDR3 totals 13 residues. Germline CDR1 and CDR2: SGDLS and YYNGEE. Trimming removed 5 bases at V and 5 bases at J, with 11 bases between. Here the CDR3 DNA reads TGTGCCAGCAGTAAAAAGACGGATCAGCCCCAGCATTTT. Its protein is CASSKKTDQPQHF.

The chain carries TRBV28 and TRBJ1-2; no definite D call. V lost 2 bases, J lost 2 bases, and 6 bases lay in between. CDR3 length: 13 residues. CDR1 is MDHEN, CDR2 SYDVKM, per germline. The CDR3 spells CASSLQDNYGYTF. The CDR3 nucleotides are TGTGCCAGCAGTTTACAGGACAACTATGGCTACACCTTC.

This clone was seen a single time. This chain joins TRBV9 and TRBJ1-5; the D is unclear. Germline values: CDR1 SGDLS, CDR2 YYNGEE. Trimming removed 3 bases at V and 4 bases at J, with 11 bases between. The CDR3 consists of 14 residues. CDR3 loop: CASSAYNENQPQHF. The CDR3 DNA reads as TGTGCCAGCAGCGCCTACAACGAAAATCAGCCCCAGCATTTT.

The V and J genes are TRBV7-2 and TRBJ2-3, with D unclear. The CDR3 covers 14 residues. Germline CDR1 reads SGHTA; CDR2 reads FQGNSA. V lost 6 bases and J lost 0, with 10 bases in between. In DNA, the CDR3 is TGTGCCAGCAGGCCCTGGCCTAGCACAGATACGCAGTATTTT. It is translated as CASRPWPSTDTQYF.

This chain joins TRBV28 and TRBJ2-3; weak D call: TRBD2 (7 bases). The V end lost 6 bases, the J end lost 3 bases, and 19 bases lay between the germline ends. Germline V gives CDR1 MDHEN, CDR2 SYDVKM. There are 16 residues in the CDR3. The CDR3 here is CASSSAGAGRTDTQYF. DNA of the CDR3: TGTGCCAGCAGCTCTGCGGGGGCCGGAAGGACAGATACGCAGTATTTT.

The chain recombines TRBV10-3 with TRBJ1-2, with a tentative D call TRBD1 (5 bases). CDR3 length: 15 residues. V lost 4 bases, J lost 0 bases, and 12 bases lay in between. Germline V gives CDR1 ENHRY, CDR2 SYGVKD. CDR3 DNA sequence: TGTGCCATCAGTGGGGGGGGACTTGCTAACTATGGCTACACCTTC. Its protein product is CAISGGGLANYGYTF.

The chain links TRBV2 to TRBJ2-7, with a possible D match to TRBD1 (7 bases). Germline CDR1 SNHLY, CDR2 FYNNEI. Between the trimmed V and J ends, which lost 0 bases and 6 bases, there was a span of 12 bases. CDR3 length: 14 amino acids. CDR3 amino acids: CASSEAVQGGEQYF. The DNA for the CDR3 is TGTGCCAGCAGTGAAGCGGTCCAGGGGGGCGAGCAGTACTTC.

This chain connects TRBV27 to TRBJ2-1; the D gene is possibly TRBD1 (5 bases). Germline loops: CDR1 MNHEY, CDR2 SMNVEV (reference sequence). This CDR3 spans 13 amino acids. Trimming shortened V by 1 base and J by 6 bases, and 7 bases separated the two germline ends. In DNA, the CDR3 is TGTGCCAGCAGTTTATGGCAGGGCAATGAGCAGTTCTTC. It yields the protein CASSLWQGNEQFF.